The following is a T cell receptor beta chain sequence with its context. This sample is part of a study of cytomegalovirus exposure and HLA in healthy donors. Both 60 Vbeta primers and 13 Jbeta primers went into the PCR. Assay: immunoSEQ multiplex PCR; the TCRdb copy retains only in-frame clones and omits some. The sample lists 95,000 to 150,000 clones, roughly a tenth occurring once. The CDR3 totals 18 residues. From germline, CDR1 is MGHRA and CDR2 YSYEKL. V trimming: 1 base; J trimming: 5 bases; junction bases outside the gene matches: 6. This clonotype was sampled from a woman younger than 35 in good health and CMV-seropositive. The V and J genes are TRBV4-1 and TRBJ2-1; 15 bases align to TRBD2. Sequencing was carried out using PBMCs. The CDR3 DNA is TGCGCCAGCAGCCAAGGACGGACTAGCGGGAGGGAGGACAATGAGCAGTTCTTC. Translating it yields CASSQGRTSGREDNEQFF.